The subject of this entry is one TCR beta chain. The sample originates from a study of PD-1 blockade in classical Hodgkin lymphoma. The length of the CDR3 is 15 residues. Germline V gives CDR1 LGHNA, CDR2 YSLEER. The V and J ends lost 0 bases and 3 bases respectively, with 12 bases between them. The method was immunoSEQ multiplex PCR; TCRdb's version includes in-frame clones alone and lacks a portion of them. The sample contains tens of thousands of clones, over 90% of which appear only once. Noted time point: newly diagnosed, previously untreated cHL patient sample. The clonotype originates from a human donor with classical Hodgkin lymphoma. The chain uses TRBV4-3 and TRBJ2-7; D unresolved. Sequenced material: peripheral blood mononuclear cells (PBMCs). The DNA of the CDR3 is TGCGCCAGCAGCCAAGATTCCAACCGACTCTACGAGCAGTACTTC. As protein: CASSQDSNRLYEQYF.